The present T cell receptor beta chain was sequenced within a study of CD8+CD57+ T cells in acquired aplastic anemia. The overall study: When averaged, DNA from sorted CD4+ and CD8+ cells came to about 3 ug. CD4+ cells from healthy donors averaged approximately 11 million reads. Study-wide points: Patients and controls turned out to have approximately 29 CD8+ CDR3 sequences in common. Patients and controls had CD8+ Simpson's diversity values that were not significantly distinct.

This clonotype was seen a handful of times. The antigen is not known. Researchers used genomic DNA as the template to profile TCR beta VDJ and CDR3. In TCRdb, the reads were re-called with MiXCR into one record per CDR3 protein. The profile shows some 220,000 distinct CDR3 sequences, 30% to 40% of them singletons. The sample taken for sequencing was sorted CD4+, CD8+, or CD8+CD57+ T cells (not recorded which) from PBMCs. This TCR was recovered from a human donor in good health, serving as a control.

The chain's CDR3 is CASSQVIDRGPDSPLHF. CDR3 sequence (DNA): TGCGCCAGCAGCCAAGTCATCGACAGGGGGCCTGATTCACCCCTCCACTTT. J is TRBJ1-6 and V is TRBV4-1; 10 bases agree with TRBD1. The junction had 8 bases not matched to a gene; V was cut back by 1 base and J by 8 bases. This CDR3 is 17 amino acids long. The germline V gene encodes CDR1 MGHRA and CDR2 YSYEKL.